These 10 T cell receptor beta chains were all obtained from the same sample, sequenced in a study of T cell repertoires in cytomegalovirus infection. TCRdb re-called the reads through MiXCR, storing one row per CDR3 protein. The sample carries hundreds of thousands of distinct CDR3 sequences, 24% recorded once. The sample taken for sequencing was CD8+ T cells from PBMCs. The receptor source for this set is a human donor in good health (CMV status not recorded). Some clones in this sample may be carry-over from other donors' samples.

This clonotype was counted between two and nine times. The rearrangement links TRBV6-2 or TRBV6-3 to TRBJ2-6, with a weak D call TRBD1 (8 bases). Germline CDR1 MNHEY, CDR2 SVGEGT. The V gene lost 5 bases and the J gene lost 0 bases, with 17 bases spanning the gap. The CDR3 is 18 residues long. The CDR3 here is CASSKLTGDYSGANVLTF. The DNA of the CDR3 is TGTGCCAGCAGTAAACTGACAGGGGACTACTCTGGGGCCAACGTCCTGACTTTC.

This clonotype was seen a handful of times. J is TRBJ1-2 and V is TRBV29-1; 9 positions agree with TRBD1. The V segment lost 4 bases and the J segment 6 bases; nucleotides outside the gene matches: 9. Germline CDR1 and CDR2: SQVTM and ANQGSEA. This CDR3 contains 14 residues. The CDR3 nucleotides are TGCAGCGTTGCCTCCGGGACAGGGAGGAATGGCTACACCTTC. This encodes CSVASGTGRNGYTF. Together with reference TRBV29-1 and TRBJ1-2, the CDR3 gives the full variable domain: SAVISQKPSRDICQRGTSLTIQCQVDSQVTMMFWYRQQPGQSLTLIATANQGSEATYESGFVIDKFPISRPNLTFSTLTVSNMSPEDSSIYLCSVASGTGRNGYTFGSGTRLTVV.

CDR3 region: CASSDFKAGYTF. Here the CDR3 DNA reads TGTGCCAGCAGTGATTTCAAGGCTGGCTACACCTTC. The chain uses TRBV25-1 and TRBJ1-2; D uncertain. V shed 3 bases and J shed 7 bases, with 9 bases lying between them. CDR3 size: 12 residues. CDR1 is MGHDK and CDR2 is SYGVNS in the germline V gene.

This clonotype was observed a few times. The V and J genes are TRBV20-1 and TRBJ2-3; D might be TRBD2 (5 bases). Germline CDR1 DFQATT, CDR2 SNEGSKA (reference sequence). This CDR3 region has 13 residues. V was cut by 5 bases and J by 0 bases, with 9 bases left in between. In nucleotides, the CDR3 is TGCAGTGCTCGTAGCGCTAGCACAGATACGCAGTATTTT. Encoded protein: CSARSASTDTQYF.

This clonotype appeared once. The gene calls are TRBV5-1 and TRBJ2-7; maybe TRBD1 (6 bases). The germline V gene has CDR1 SGHRS and CDR2 YFSETQ. Trimming took off 9 bases at V and 1 base at J, with 17 bases between the two ends. The CDR3 loop spans 14 amino acids. The CDR3 protein is CAKYRDMRSYEQYV. The CDR3 coding sequence is TGCGCCAAGTACCGGGACATGCGATCCTACGAGCAGTACGTC.

The rearrangement uses TRBV20-1 and TRBJ1-1; D is undetermined. CDR1 is DFQATT, CDR2 SNEGSKA, per germline (reference sequence). The CDR3 loop spans 15 amino acids. V lost 1 base and J lost 1, with 13 bases in between. The CDR3 spells CSARGFGEENTEAFF. CDR3 bases: TGCAGTGCTAGAGGGTTCGGGGAGGAGAACACTGAAGCTTTCTTT.

In this sample, this clonotype turned up a few times. V and J are TRBV14 and TRBJ2-7; D remains unclear. The CDR3 extends over 13 amino acids. V lost 1 base, J lost 3 bases, and 7 bases lay in between. CDR1 is SGHDN and CDR2 is FVKESK in the germline V gene. CDR3 in amino acids: CASSQGHLYEQYV. The CDR3 DNA is TGTGCCAGCAGCCAAGGACACCTCTACGAGCAGTACGTC.

The chain joins TRBV28 to TRBJ2-7; D tentatively fits TRBD1 or TRBD2 (5 bases each). The CDR3 sequence is 12 residues long. Germline V gives CDR1 MDHEN, CDR2 SYDVKM. V was trimmed by 8 bases and J by 1 base, leaving 9 bases between them. The CDR3 DNA reads as TGTGCCAGCCGGGGCATGTCCTACGAGCAGTACTTC. Translation gives CASRGMSYEQYF.

Remarks on this clonotype: One end of the junction does not line up with germline, which may come from a read error. The chain employs TRBV6-6 and TRBJ1-4, with 7 nucleotides matching TRBD1. The CDR3 contains 15 residues. Germline V gives CDR1 MNHNY, CDR2 SVGAGI (reference sequence). In DNA, the CDR3 is TGTGCCAACAGTTACCTCGACAGGGTTAATGAAAAACTGTTTTTT. It encodes CANSYLDRVNEKLFF.

The table lists this clonotype with many counts. The gene calls are TRBV7-6 and TRBJ2-7; D assignment may be TRBD1 or TRBD2 (5 bases each). Germline CDR1 is SGHVS and CDR2 is FNYEAQ. The CDR3 sequence is 14 residues long. The V and J ends lost 6 bases and 5 bases respectively, with 17 bases between them. The CDR3 loop reads CASSPGGGAHEQYV. DNA for the CDR3: TGTGCCAGCAGTCCTGGGGGTGGAGCCCACGAGCAGTACGTC.